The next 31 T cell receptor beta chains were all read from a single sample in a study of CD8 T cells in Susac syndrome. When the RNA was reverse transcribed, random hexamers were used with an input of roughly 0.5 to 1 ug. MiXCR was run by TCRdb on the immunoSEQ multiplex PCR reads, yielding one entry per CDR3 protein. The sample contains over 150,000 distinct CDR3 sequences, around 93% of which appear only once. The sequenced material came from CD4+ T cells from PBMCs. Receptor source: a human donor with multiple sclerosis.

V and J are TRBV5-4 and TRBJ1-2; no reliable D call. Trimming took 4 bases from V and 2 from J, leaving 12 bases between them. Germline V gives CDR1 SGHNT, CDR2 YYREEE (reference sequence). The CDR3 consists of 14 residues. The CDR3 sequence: CASSLPTSNYGYTF. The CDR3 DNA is TGTGCCAGCAGCCTCCCAACCTCGAACTATGGCTACACCTTC.

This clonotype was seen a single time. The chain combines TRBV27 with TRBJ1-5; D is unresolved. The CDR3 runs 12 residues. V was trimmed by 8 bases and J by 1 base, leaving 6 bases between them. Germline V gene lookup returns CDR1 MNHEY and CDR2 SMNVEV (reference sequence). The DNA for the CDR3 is TGTGCCAGCGGTGACAGCAATCAGCCCCAGCATTTT. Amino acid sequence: CASGDSNQPQHF.

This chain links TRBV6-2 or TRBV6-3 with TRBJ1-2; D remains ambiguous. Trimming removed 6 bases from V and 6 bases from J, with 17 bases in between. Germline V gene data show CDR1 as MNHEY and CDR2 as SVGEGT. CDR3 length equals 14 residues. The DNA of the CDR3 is TGTGCCAGCAGGCCACCGGGAGCGTCTCATGGCTACACCTTC. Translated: CASRPPGASHGYTF.

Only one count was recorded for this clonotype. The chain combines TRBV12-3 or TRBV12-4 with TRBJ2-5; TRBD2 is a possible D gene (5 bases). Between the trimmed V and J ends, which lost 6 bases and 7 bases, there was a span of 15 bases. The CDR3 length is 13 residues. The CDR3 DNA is TGTGCCAGCAGGCCAGTCTACGAGGGGACCCAGTACTTC. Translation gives CASRPVYEGTQYF.

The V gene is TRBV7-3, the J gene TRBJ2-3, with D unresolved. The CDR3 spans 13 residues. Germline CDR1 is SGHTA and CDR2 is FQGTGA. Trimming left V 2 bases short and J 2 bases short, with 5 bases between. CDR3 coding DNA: TGTGCCAGCAGCTTACAGATCACAGATACGCAGTATTTT. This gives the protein CASSLQITDTQYF.

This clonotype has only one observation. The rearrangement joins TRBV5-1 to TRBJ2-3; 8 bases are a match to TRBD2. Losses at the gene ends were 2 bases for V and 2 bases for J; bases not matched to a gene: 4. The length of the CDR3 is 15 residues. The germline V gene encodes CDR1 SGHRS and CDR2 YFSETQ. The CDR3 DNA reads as TGCGCCAGCAGCTTAGCGGGGGATTACACAGATACGCAGTATTTT. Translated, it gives CASSLAGDYTDTQYF. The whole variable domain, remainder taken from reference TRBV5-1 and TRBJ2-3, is KAGVTQTPRYLIKTRGQQVTLSCSPISGHRSVSWYQQTPGQGLQFLFEYFSETQRNKGNFPGRFSGRQFSNSRSEMNVSTLELGDSALYLCASSLAGDYTDTQYFGPGTRLTVL.

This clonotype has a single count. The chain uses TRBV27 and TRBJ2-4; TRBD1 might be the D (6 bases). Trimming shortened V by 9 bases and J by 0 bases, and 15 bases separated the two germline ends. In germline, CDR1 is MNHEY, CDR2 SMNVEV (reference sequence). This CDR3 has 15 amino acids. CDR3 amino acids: CASTGTPIAKNIQYF. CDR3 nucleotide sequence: TGTGCCAGTACCGGGACACCTATAGCCAAAAACATTCAGTACTTC.

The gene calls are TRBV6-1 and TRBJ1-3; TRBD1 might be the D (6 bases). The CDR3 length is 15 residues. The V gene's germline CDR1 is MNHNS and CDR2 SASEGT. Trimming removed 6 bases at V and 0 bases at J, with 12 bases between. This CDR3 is CASRPGQFSGNTIYF. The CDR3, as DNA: TGTGCCAGCAGACCCGGACAGTTCTCTGGAAACACCATATATTTT.

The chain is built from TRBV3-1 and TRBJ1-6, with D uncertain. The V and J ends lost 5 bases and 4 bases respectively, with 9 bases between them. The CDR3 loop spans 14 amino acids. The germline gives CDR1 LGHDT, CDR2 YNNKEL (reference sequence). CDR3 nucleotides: TGTGCCAGCAGCTCGAGAGGGTATAATTCACCCCTCCACTTT. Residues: CASSSRGYNSPLHF.

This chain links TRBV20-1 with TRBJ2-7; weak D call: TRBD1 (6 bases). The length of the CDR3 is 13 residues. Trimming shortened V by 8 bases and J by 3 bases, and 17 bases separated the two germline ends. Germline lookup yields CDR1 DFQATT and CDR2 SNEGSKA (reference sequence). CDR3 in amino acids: CSIPPGQLYEQYF. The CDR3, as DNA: TGCAGTATCCCCCCGGGACAACTCTACGAGCAGTACTTC.

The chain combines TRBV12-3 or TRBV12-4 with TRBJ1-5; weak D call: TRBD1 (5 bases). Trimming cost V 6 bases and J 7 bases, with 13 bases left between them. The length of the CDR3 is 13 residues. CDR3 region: CASSSREVQPQHF. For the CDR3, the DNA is TGTGCCAGCAGCAGCAGGGAAGTGCAGCCCCAGCATTTT.

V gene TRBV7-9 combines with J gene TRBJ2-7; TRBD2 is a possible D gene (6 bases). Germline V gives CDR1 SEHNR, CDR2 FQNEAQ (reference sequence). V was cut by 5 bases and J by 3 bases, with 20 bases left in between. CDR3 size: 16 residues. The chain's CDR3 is CASSPLGTPQYYEQYF. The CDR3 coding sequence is TGTGCCAGCAGCCCCCTGGGGACTCCCCAATACTACGAGCAGTACTTC.

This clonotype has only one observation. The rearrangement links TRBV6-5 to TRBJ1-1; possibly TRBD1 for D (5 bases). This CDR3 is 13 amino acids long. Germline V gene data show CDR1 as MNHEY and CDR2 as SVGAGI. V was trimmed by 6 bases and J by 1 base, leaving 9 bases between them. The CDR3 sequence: CASRGVENTEAFF. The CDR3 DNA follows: TGTGCCAGCAGAGGGGTGGAGAACACTGAAGCTTTCTTT.

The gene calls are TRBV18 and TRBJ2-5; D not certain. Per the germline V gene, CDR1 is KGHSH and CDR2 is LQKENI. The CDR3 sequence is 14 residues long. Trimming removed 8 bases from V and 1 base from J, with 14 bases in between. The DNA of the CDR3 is TGTGCCAGCCGAAGTGACGCAAGCCAAGAGACCCAGTACTTC. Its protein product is CASRSDASQETQYF. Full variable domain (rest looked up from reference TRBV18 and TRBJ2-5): NAGVMQNPRHLVRRRGQEARLRCSPMKGHSHVYWYRQLPEEGLKFMVYLQKENIIDESGMPKERFSAEFPKEGPSILRIQQVVRGDSAAYFCASRSDASQETQYFGPGTRLLVL.

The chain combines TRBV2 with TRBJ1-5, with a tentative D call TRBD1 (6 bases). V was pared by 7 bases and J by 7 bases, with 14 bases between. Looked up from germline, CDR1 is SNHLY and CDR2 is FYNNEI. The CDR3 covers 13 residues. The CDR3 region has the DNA TGTGCCAGCACCGAGACAGGAGAACAGCCCCAGCATTTT. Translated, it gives CASTETGEQPQHF.

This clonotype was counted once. The CDR3 sequence is CASSLGIQGQETQYF. CDR3 nucleotide sequence: TGCGCCAGCAGCTTGGGCATCCAGGGACAAGAGACCCAGTACTTC. V usage is TRBV5-1 and J usage is TRBJ2-5, with a weak D call TRBD1 (5 bases). The CDR3 contains 15 residues. Trimming took 0 bases from V and 2 from J, leaving 11 bases between them. CDR1 and CDR2 (germline): SGHRS, YFSETQ.

CDR3 DNA sequence: TGTGCCAGCAGTTACCGGACTAGCGGGACGCAGTATTTT. The encoded protein is CASSYRTSGTQYF. This chain joins TRBV27 and TRBJ2-3, with TRBD2 matching over 11 bases. With V trimmed by 4 bases and J by 9 bases, 3 bases remained unmatched. CDR3 length equals 13 residues. Germline-derived CDR1 and CDR2 are MNHEY and SMNVEV (reference sequence).

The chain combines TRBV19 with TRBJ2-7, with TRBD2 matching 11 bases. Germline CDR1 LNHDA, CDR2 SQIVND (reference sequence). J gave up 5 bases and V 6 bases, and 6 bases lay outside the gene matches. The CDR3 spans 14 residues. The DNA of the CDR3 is TGTGCCAGTAGGCCACTAGCGGGAGTACACGAGCAGTACTTC. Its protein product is CASRPLAGVHEQYF.

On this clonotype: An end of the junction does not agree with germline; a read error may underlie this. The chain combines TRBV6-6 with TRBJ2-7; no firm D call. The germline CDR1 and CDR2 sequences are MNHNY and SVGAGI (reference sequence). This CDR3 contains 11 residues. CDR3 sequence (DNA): TGTGCCAGCAGTTACCAGGACGGATTTATTTTC. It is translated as CASSYQDGFIF.

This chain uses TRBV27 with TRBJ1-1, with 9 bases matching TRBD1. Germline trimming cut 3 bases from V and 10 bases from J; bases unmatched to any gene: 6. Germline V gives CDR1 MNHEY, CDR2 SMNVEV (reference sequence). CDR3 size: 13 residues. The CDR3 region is CASSFQTGGAAFF. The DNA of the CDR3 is TGTGCCAGCAGTTTCCAAACAGGGGGCGCAGCTTTCTTT.

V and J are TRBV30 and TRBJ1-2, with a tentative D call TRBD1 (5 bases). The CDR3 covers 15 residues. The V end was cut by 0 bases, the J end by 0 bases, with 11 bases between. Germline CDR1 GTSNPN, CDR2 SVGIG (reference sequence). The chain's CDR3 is CAWSVTGRPNYGYTF. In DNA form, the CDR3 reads TGTGCCTGGAGTGTAACGGGGCGCCCTAACTATGGCTACACCTTC.

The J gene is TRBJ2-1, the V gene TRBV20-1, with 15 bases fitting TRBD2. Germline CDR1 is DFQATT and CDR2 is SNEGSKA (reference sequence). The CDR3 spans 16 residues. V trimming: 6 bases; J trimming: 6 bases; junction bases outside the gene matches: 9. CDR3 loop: CSAQRTSGRASNEQFF. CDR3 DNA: TGCAGTGCCCAACGGACTAGCGGGAGGGCCTCCAATGAGCAGTTCTTC.

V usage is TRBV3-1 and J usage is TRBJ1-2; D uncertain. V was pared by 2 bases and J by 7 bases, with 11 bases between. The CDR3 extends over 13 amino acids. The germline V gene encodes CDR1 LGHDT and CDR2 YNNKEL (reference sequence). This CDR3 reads CASSQIGQFGYTF. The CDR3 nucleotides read TGTGCCAGCAGCCAAATCGGGCAGTTTGGCTACACCTTC.

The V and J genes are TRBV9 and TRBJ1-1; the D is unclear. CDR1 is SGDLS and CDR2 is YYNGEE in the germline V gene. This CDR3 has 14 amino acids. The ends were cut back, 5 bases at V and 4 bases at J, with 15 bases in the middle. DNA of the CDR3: TGTGCCAGCAGACCTAACACTCGGGGCACTGAAGCTTTCTTT. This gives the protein CASRPNTRGTEAFF.

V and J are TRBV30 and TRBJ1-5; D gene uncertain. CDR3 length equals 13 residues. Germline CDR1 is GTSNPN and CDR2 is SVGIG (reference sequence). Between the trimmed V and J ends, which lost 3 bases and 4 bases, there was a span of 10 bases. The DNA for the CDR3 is TGTGCCTGGAGCCGCATGGGGAATCAGCCCCAGCATTTT. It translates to CAWSRMGNQPQHF. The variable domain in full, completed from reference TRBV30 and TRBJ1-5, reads SQTIHQWPATLVQPVGSPLSLECTVEGTSNPNLYWYRQAAGRGLQLLFYSVGIGQISSEVPQNLSASRPQDRQFILSSKKLLLSDSGFYLCAWSRMGNQPQHFGDGTRLSIL.

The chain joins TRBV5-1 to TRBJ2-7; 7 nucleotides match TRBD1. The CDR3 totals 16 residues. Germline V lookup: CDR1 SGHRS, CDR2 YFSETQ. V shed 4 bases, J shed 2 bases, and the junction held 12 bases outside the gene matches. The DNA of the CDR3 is TGCGCCAGCAGCCAACAACCCCGGGACAGCACCTACGAGCAGTACTTC. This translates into CASSQQPRDSTYEQYF.

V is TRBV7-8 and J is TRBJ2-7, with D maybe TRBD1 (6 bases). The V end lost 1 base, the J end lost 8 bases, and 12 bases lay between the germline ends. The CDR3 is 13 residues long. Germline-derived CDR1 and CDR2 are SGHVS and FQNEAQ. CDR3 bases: TGTGCCAGCAGCTTAGGCCAGGGGAACCAGCAGTACTTC. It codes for CASSLGQGNQQYF.

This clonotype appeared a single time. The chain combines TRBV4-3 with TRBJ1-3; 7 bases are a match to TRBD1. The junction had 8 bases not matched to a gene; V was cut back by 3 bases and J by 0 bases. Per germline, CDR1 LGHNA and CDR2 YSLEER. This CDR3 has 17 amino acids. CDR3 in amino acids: CASSHVGQDRSGNTIYF. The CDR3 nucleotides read TGCGCCAGCAGCCACGTTGGACAGGATCGCTCTGGAAACACCATATATTTT.

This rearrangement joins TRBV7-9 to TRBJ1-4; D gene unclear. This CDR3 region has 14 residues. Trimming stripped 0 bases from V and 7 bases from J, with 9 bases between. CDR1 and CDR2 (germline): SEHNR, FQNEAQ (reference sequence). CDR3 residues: CASSLAGGSEKLFF. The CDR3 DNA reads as TGTGCCAGCAGCTTAGCGGGTGGTAGTGAAAAACTGTTTTTT. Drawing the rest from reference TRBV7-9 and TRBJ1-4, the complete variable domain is DTGVSQNPRHKITKRGQNVTFRCDPISEHNRLYWYRQTLGQGPEFLTYFQNEAQLEKSRLLSDRFSAERPKGSFSTLEIQRTEQGDSAMYLCASSLAGGSEKLFFGSGTQLSVL.

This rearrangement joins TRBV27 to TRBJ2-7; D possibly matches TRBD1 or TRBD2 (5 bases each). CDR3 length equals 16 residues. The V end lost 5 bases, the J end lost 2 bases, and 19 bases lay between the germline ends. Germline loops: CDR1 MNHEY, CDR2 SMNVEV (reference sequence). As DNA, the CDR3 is TGTGCCAGCAGTCCTGGGCCGGGACGGTCGGCCTACGAGCAGTACTTC. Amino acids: CASSPGPGRSAYEQYF.

In DNA, the CDR3 is TGTGCCGGACGCGGACTAGCGGGAGTAAATGAGCAGTTCTTC. Translated: CAGRGLAGVNEQFF. This chain uses TRBV30 with TRBJ2-1; 13 bases fit TRBD2. J was trimmed by 7 bases and V by 8 bases; bases with no gene match: 8. Per germline, CDR1 GTSNPN and CDR2 SVGIG (reference sequence). The CDR3 covers 14 residues.